This TCR beta chain was found in a study of human T cells and chemical hapten exposure. TCRdb independently ran MiXCR on the RACE reads; one entry per CDR3 protein. The profile shows tens of thousands of distinct CDR3 sequences, roughly a tenth of them singletons. Time point in this sample: pre-sensitization, week 0. The treatment was: therapeutic diphenylcyclopropenone sensitization with weekly scalp DPC. V was shortened by 5 bases and J by 0 bases, with 20 bases between the two germline ends. CDR1 is SGHVS and CDR2 is FNYEAQ in the germline V gene. The CDR3 loop spans 19 amino acids. The receptor was isolated from a man aged 25 to 40 with alopecia areata. Some clones in this sample may be carry-over from other donors' samples. This specimen was whole blood, taken in connection with sensitization to the hapten diphenylcyclopropenone (DPC). The rearrangement links TRBV7-6 to TRBJ2-6, with a weak D call TRBD2 (7 bases). The CDR3 protein is CASSPRSGGLGSGANVLTF. The CDR3 DNA reads TGTGCCAGCAGCCCACGTTCGGGGGGCCTGGGCTCTGGGGCCAACGTCCTGACTTTC.